Each of the 20 T cell receptor beta chains below was sequenced from the same sample in a study of CD8 T cells in ankylosing spondylitis. Findings of the study overall: Made up of under 10 highly homologous variants, a TCR beta motif appeared characteristic of ankylosing spondylitis blood.

Which antigens these TCRs recognize remains unknown. MiXCR, applied by TCRdb to the 5' RACE reads, yields one record per CDR3 protein. This table has about 500,000 distinct CDR3 sequences, 12% appearing once. Sequenced material: blood, either unsorted or a sorted T cell fraction (not recorded which). These receptors came from a male donor with ankylosing spondylitis.

This clonotype was seen a few times. The chain has TRBV10-3 and TRBJ2-7, with 11 bases that match TRBD1. J gave up 6 bases and V 11 bases, and 12 bases lay outside the gene matches. Germline V CDR1 and CDR2: ENHRY, SYGVKD. CDR3 length equals 14 residues. CDR3 protein: CASSRTGGPSEQYV. In DNA, the CDR3 is TGTGCCTCCTCCCGGACAGGGGGCCCATCCGAGCAGTACGTC.

This clonotype appeared a few times. The CDR3 DNA reads as TGCGCCAGCCGACAGCGGTTCTACACAGATACGCAGTATTTT. Its translation is CASRQRFYTDTQYF. This chain joins TRBV5-1 and TRBJ2-3, with D tentatively TRBD1 or TRBD2 (5 bases each). With 7 bases removed from V and 2 bases from J, the gap between germline ends came to 14 bases. Germline lookup yields CDR1 SGHRS and CDR2 YFSETQ. The CDR3 spans 14 residues. Variable domain in full (rest from reference TRBV5-1 and TRBJ2-3): KAGVTQTPRYLIKTRGQQVTLSCSPISGHRSVSWYQQTPGQGLQFLFEYFSETQRNKGNFPGRFSGRQFSNSRSEMNVSTLELGDSALYLCASRQRFYTDTQYFGPGTRLTVL.

This sequence joins TRBV29-1 and TRBJ2-3; 8 bases line up with TRBD1. The V gene end was trimmed by 6 bases and the J gene end by 6 bases; junction bases not matched to a gene: 8. The CDR3 totals 13 residues. Per germline, CDR1 SQVTM and CDR2 ANQGSEA. CDR3 in amino acids: CSVADRGTDTQYF. DNA of the CDR3: TGCAGCGTAGCTGACAGGGGAACCGATACGCAGTATTTT.

The rearrangement links TRBV7-9 to TRBJ2-1; D gene uncertain. Trimming took off 5 bases at V and 3 bases at J, with 11 bases between the two ends. The CDR3 contains 14 residues. Germline V gene sequence: CDR1 SEHNR, CDR2 FQNEAQ (reference sequence). CDR3 sequence: CASSPAVRYNEQFF. CDR3 coding DNA: TGTGCCAGCAGCCCTGCGGTCCGCTACAATGAGCAGTTCTTC.

At least ten counts were recorded for this clonotype. The chain employs TRBV12-3 or TRBV12-4 and TRBJ1-2, with D possibly TRBD1 on 6 matching bases. The CDR3 loop spans 13 amino acids. Between the trimmed V and J ends, which lost 6 bases and 2 bases, there was a span of 10 bases. DNA of the CDR3: TGTGCCAGCAGCCCGACAGGAAACTATGGCTACACCTTC. Protein sequence: CASSPTGNYGYTF.

This clonotype was seen more than once but under ten times. The chain recombines TRBV4-1 with TRBJ2-3; D not resolved. Trimming pared 8 bases from V and 3 bases from J, leaving 18 bases between. Germline V CDR1 and CDR2: MGHRA, YSYEKL. The CDR3 has 15 residues. CDR3: CASQPTLIWTDTQYF. DNA for the CDR3: TGCGCCAGCCAGCCAACTCTTATTTGGACAGATACGCAGTATTTT.

The chain links TRBV6-1 to TRBJ1-5; 7 positions agree with TRBD1. Germline CDR1 reads MNHNS; CDR2 reads SASEGT. The CDR3 is made up of 15 amino acids. Trimming took 6 bases from V and 5 from J; bases not matched to a gene: 10. CDR3 nucleotides: TGTGCCAGCAGGCTCGGGACAGTAACGGATCAGCCCCAGCATTTT. Translation: CASRLGTVTDQPQHF.

J is TRBJ2-7 and V is TRBV18, with unresolved D. V was cut by 2 bases and J by 5 bases, with 7 bases left in between. The CDR3 length is 12 residues. Germline V CDR1 and CDR2: KGHSH, LQKENI. The chain's CDR3 is CASSPGSNEQYV. The DNA for the CDR3 is TGTGCCAGCTCACCAGGGTCAAACGAGCAGTACGTC.

CDR3 sequence reads: CASRPGAPNTEAFF. The CDR3 DNA sequence: TGTGCCAGCAGGCCAGGGGCCCCGAACACTGAAGCTTTCTTT. The chain employs TRBV11-3 and TRBJ1-1; D is perhaps TRBD1 (6 bases). The CDR3 is 14 amino acids. Germline CDR1 reads SGHNT; CDR2 reads YENEEA. V was pared by 6 bases and J by 1 base, with 12 bases between.

Many counts were recorded for this clonotype. The V call is TRBV11-3, the J call TRBJ2-3; D is possibly TRBD2 (5 bases). Germline CDR1 reads SGHNT; CDR2 reads YENEEA. V lost 0 bases to trimming and J lost 0 bases, with 10 bases between them. The CDR3 loop spans 16 amino acids. The CDR3 DNA is TGTGCCAGCAGCTTAGAGCTAGCTCGGAGCACAGATACGCAGTATTTT. Amino acid sequence: CASSLELARSTDTQYF.

The gene calls are TRBV12-3 or TRBV12-4 and TRBJ1-1; D may be TRBD1 (6 bases). Trimming took off 3 bases at V and 2 bases at J, with 10 bases between the two ends. The CDR3 covers 14 residues. CDR3 loop: CASSFGQRNTEAFF. CDR3 DNA: TGTGCCAGCAGTTTTGGACAGCGAAACACTGAAGCTTTCTTT.

This clonotype was seen ten or more times. V is TRBV12-3 or TRBV12-4 and J is TRBJ2-5; D may be TRBD2 (5 bases). The CDR3 is made up of 12 amino acids. Trimming pared 5 bases from V and 5 bases from J, leaving 9 bases between. CDR3 region: CASSRTGETQYF. The CDR3 DNA sequence: TGTGCCAGCAGTCGGACTGGGGAGACCCAGTACTTC.

The chain's CDR3 is CASSLAWDRGAGYTF. CDR3 DNA sequence: TGTGCCAGCAGCTTAGCGTGGGACAGGGGGGCTGGCTACACCTTC. The chain joins TRBV7-2 to TRBJ1-2, with TRBD1 matching over 11 bases. Germline V gives CDR1 SGHTA, CDR2 FQGNSA. Trimming took 0 bases from V and 7 from J; bases not matched to a gene: 4. The CDR3 totals 15 residues. Based on the CDR3 plus reference TRBV7-2 and TRBJ1-2, the full variable domain is GAGVSQSPSNKVTEKGKDVELRCDPISGHTALYWYRQSLGQGLEFLIYFQGNSAPDKSGLPSDRFSAERTGGSVSTLTIQRTQQEDSAVYLCASSLAWDRGAGYTFGSGTRLTVV.

This clonotype was found many times. The V call is TRBV12-3 or TRBV12-4, the J call TRBJ1-5; D gene unclear. The CDR3 runs 12 residues. Trimming pared 7 bases from V and 4 bases from J, leaving 8 bases between. The chain's CDR3 is CASTFRNQPQHF. CDR3 coding DNA: TGTGCCAGCACCTTCCGTAATCAGCCCCAGCATTTT.

The rearrangement joins TRBV12-3 or TRBV12-4 to TRBJ2-1; 10 bases fit TRBD2. This CDR3 is 15 amino acids long. J was trimmed by 9 bases and V by 6 bases; bases with no gene match: 11. The CDR3 protein is CASSNRAGGPGEQFF. CDR3 nucleotide sequence: TGTGCCAGCAGCAACAGAGCGGGAGGGCCCGGTGAGCAGTTCTTC.

There are a few counts of this clonotype. The chain has TRBV11-2 and TRBJ1-2; D remains ambiguous. Germline V gene sequence: CDR1 SGHAT, CDR2 FQNNGV. The CDR3 consists of 15 residues. Trimming removed 0 bases from V and 0 bases from J, with 8 bases in between. Here the CDR3 reads CASSLDLAANYGYTF. The CDR3 DNA follows: TGTGCCAGCAGCTTAGATCTAGCAGCTAACTATGGCTACACCTTC.

This chain uses TRBV6-5 with TRBJ2-3; D perhaps matches TRBD1 (5 bases). Per the germline V gene, CDR1 is MNHEY and CDR2 is SVGAGI. V was shortened by 4 bases and J by 4 bases, with 12 bases between the two germline ends. This CDR3 contains 14 residues. CDR3 sequence: CASSFLQVADTQYF. The CDR3 nucleotides read TGTGCCAGCAGTTTTCTACAGGTTGCAGATACGCAGTATTTT.

The rearrangement uses TRBV10-3 and TRBJ1-2; 10 nucleotides line up with TRBD1. Looked up from germline, CDR1 is ENHRY and CDR2 is SYGVKD. This CDR3 comprises 13 residues. V gave up 8 bases and J gave up 1 base; unmatched junction bases: 1. The DNA for the CDR3 is TGTGCCATCTGGGACAGGGGTAACTATGGCTACACCTTC. Translation: CAIWDRGNYGYTF.

V usage is TRBV5-1 and J usage is TRBJ2-5, with 14 bases matching TRBD2. Looked up from germline, CDR1 is SGHRS and CDR2 is YFSETQ. Trimming cost V 5 bases and J 9 bases; bases outside gene matches: 9. The CDR3 runs 15 residues. The CDR3 DNA reads as TGCGCCAGCAGTCCCGGGACTAGCGGGAGTCTGGCCCAGTACTTC. This gives the protein CASSPGTSGSLAQYF.

The table lists this clonotype with a few counts. The chain uses TRBV2 and TRBJ1-1; the match to TRBD1 covers 7 bases. CDR1 is SNHLY and CDR2 is FYNNEI in the germline V gene. V was pared by 6 bases and J by 3 bases, with 7 bases of the junction left unmatched. This CDR3 is built from 14 residues. As DNA, the CDR3 is TGTGCCAGCAGCGCTATGACAGGGTACACTGAAGCTTTCTTT. Its translation is CASSAMTGYTEAFF.